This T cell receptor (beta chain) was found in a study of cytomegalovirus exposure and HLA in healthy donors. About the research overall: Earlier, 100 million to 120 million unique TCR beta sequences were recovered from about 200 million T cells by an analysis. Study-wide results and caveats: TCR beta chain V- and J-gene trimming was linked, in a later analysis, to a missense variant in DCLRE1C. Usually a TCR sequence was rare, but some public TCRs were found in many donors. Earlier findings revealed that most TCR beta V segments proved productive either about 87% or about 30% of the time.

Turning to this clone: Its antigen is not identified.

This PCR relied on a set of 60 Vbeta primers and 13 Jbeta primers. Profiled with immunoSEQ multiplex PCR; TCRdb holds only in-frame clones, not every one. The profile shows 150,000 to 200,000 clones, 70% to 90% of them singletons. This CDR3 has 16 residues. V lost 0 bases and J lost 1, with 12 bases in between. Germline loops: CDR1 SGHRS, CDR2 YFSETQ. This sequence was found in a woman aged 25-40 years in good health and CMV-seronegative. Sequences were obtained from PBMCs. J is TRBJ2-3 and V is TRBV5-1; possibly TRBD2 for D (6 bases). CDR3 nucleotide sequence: TGCGCCAGCAGCTTGGCTTTGCGGGGAGGCACAGATACGCAGTATTTT. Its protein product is CASSLALRGGTDTQYF.